This TCR beta chain comes out of a study of control samples from healthy donors and cancer patients. The CDR3 consists of 19 residues. The germline CDR1 and CDR2 sequences are SGHRS and YFSETQ. The ends lost 4 bases at V and 1 base at J; junction bases unmatched: 18. Using immunoSEQ multiplex PCR, the repertoire was profiled, and TCRdb retains in-frame clones only, with some absent. In the table there are approximately 140,000 clones, around 92% of which are singletons. The gene calls are TRBV5-1 and TRBJ2-3; 7 bases line up with TRBD2. This clonotype was obtained from a man aged 45 to 65 with head and neck cancer. The specimen sequenced was PBMCs. CDR3 residues: CASSPFGSPTSEGTDTQYF. As DNA, the CDR3 is TGCGCCAGCAGCCCGTTCGGCAGCCCCACTAGCGAAGGCACAGATACGCAGTATTTT. Complete variable domain (other parts from reference TRBV5-1 and TRBJ2-3): KAGVTQTPRYLIKTRGQQVTLSCSPISGHRSVSWYQQTPGQGLQFLFEYFSETQRNKGNFPGRFSGRQFSNSRSEMNVSTLELGDSALYLCASSPFGSPTSEGTDTQYFGPGTRLTVL.